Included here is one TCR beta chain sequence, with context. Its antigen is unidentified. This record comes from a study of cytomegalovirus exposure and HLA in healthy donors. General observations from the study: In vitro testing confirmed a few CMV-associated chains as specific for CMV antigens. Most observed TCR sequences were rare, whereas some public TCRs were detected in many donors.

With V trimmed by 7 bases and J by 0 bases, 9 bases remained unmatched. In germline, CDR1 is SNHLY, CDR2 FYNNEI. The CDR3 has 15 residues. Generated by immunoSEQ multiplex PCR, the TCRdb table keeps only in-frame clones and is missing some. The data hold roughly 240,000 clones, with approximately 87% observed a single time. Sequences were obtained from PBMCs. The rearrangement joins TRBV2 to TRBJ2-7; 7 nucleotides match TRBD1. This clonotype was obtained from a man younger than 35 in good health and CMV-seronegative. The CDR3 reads CASNLEGAGSYEQYF. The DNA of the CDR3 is TGTGCCAGCAACCTCGAGGGGGCGGGCTCCTACGAGCAGTACTTC.